This TCR beta chain was obtained from a study of blood T cell repertoires in COVID-19. At the level of the study: Donors in the United States, Italy and Spain gave samples during acute or convalescent COVID-19. PBMCs, B-cell-depleted T cells, or T cells provided the cDNA or gDNA that made up the material.

Study processing details: Researchers report that nucleated cell counts were estimated from reference gene primer amplification. TCRdb's table, derived via immunoSEQ multiplex PCR, lists solely in-frame clones and lacks some. The DNA gave D and trimming, while V, J and clone size come from that table. The sample yields fewer than 500,000 clones, 75% to 90% seen once. The CDR3 length is 14 residues. CDR1 LGHDT and CDR2 YNNKEL come from the germline V gene (reference sequence). V shed 4 bases, J shed 2 bases, and the junction held 3 bases outside the gene matches. Sequencing was done on a sample of peripheral blood. The rearrangement joins TRBV3-1 (or the pseudogene TRBV3-2) to TRBJ2-7; TRBD1 aligns across 9 bases. The receptor was isolated from a woman in her 30s with acute or convalescent COVID-19. The DNA of the CDR3 is TGTGCCAGCAGCCCCTGGGACAGGGCCTACGAGCAGTACTTC. It is translated as CASSPWDRAYEQYF.